Below are 21 T cell receptor beta chains sequenced from a single sample in a study of CD8 T cells in ankylosing spondylitis. Study outcomes and limitations: A TCR beta motif of fewer than 10 highly homologous variants seemed to mark ankylosing spondylitis blood.

For these TCRs, the target antigens are not known. TCRdb independently ran MiXCR on the 5' RACE reads; one entry per CDR3 protein. The profile shows 670,000 or so distinct CDR3 sequences, under 20% of them singletons. The sample taken for sequencing was blood, either unsorted or a sorted T cell fraction (not recorded which). These receptors were taken from a male donor with ankylosing spondylitis.

There are a few counts of this clonotype. V is TRBV5-6 and J is TRBJ2-7, with D perhaps TRBD1 or TRBD2 (5 bases each). The CDR3 loop spans 15 amino acids. V was cut by 1 base and J by 4 bases, with 15 bases left in between. Per the germline V gene, CDR1 is SGHDT and CDR2 is YYEEEE. The CDR3 coding sequence is TGTGCCAGCAGCTTGCCTCAGGGAGCCAGATACGAGCAGTACTTC. Translation: CASSLPQGARYEQYF.

The sample holds a few counts of this clonotype. This rearrangement joins TRBV5-1 to TRBJ2-1, with 10 nucleotides matching TRBD1. Germline V gene lookup returns CDR1 SGHRS and CDR2 YFSETQ. V gave up 8 bases and J gave up 9 bases; unmatched junction bases: 17. This CDR3 spans 16 amino acids. CDR3 sequence reads: CARDRGLGREDGEQFF. In nucleotides, the CDR3 is TGCGCCAGAGACAGGGGGCTAGGGCGGGAGGATGGTGAGCAGTTCTTC.

This clonotype was seen only a few times. V usage is TRBV20-1 and J usage is TRBJ1-5, with 8 bases matching TRBD1. Germline CDR1 reads DFQATT; CDR2 reads SNEGSKA (reference sequence). The CDR3 runs to 15 residues. J lost 4 bases, V lost 3 bases, and 8 bases had no gene match. The DNA for the CDR3 is TGCAGTGCTAGGGAGACAGGGGTACAAAATCAGCCCCAGCATTTT. The encoded protein is CSARETGVQNQPQHF.

This clonotype was counted between two and nine times. This rearrangement joins TRBV15 to TRBJ2-3, with unresolved D. The CDR3 is 17 residues long. Germline assignment: CDR1 LNHNV and CDR2 YYDKDF (reference sequence). V was pared by 0 bases and J by 0 bases, with 13 bases between. In DNA form, the CDR3 reads TGTGCCACCAGCAGAGATGGTTGGGGATCCAGCACAGATACGCAGTATTTT. It encodes CATSRDGWGSSTDTQYF.

The rearrangement uses TRBV20-1 and TRBJ2-1; weak D call: TRBD1 (5 bases). CDR1 and CDR2 from the germline V gene are DFQATT and SNEGSKA (reference sequence). V gave up 6 bases and J gave up 6 bases, with 9 bases separating them. The CDR3 is made up of 11 amino acids. The CDR3 DNA is TGCAGTGCCCCGGACACCAATGAGCAGTTCTTC. Encoded protein: CSAPDTNEQFF.

This clonotype has only a few counts. CDR3 in amino acids: CATSDLTGGQKSNQPQHF. Written as DNA, the CDR3 is TGTGCCACCAGTGATTTAACGGGAGGGCAGAAAAGCAATCAGCCCCAGCATTTT. The J gene is TRBJ1-5, the V gene TRBV24-1, with D uncertain. V lost 1 base, J lost 1 base, and 16 bases lay in between. CDR1 and CDR2 from the germline V gene are KGHDR and SFDVKD. The CDR3 totals 18 residues.

This chain uses TRBV27 with TRBJ2-1, with 8 bases aligning to TRBD2. With 6 bases clipped from V and 8 bases from J, the junction kept 12 bases outside the gene matches. The germline V gene encodes CDR1 MNHEY and CDR2 SMNVEV (reference sequence). The CDR3 loop spans 15 amino acids. The DNA for the CDR3 is TGTGCCAGCAGCCAGACCTTCGCAGCGGGGGATGAGCAGTTCTTC. Its protein is CASSQTFAAGDEQFF.

The chain links TRBV9 to TRBJ1-2; perhaps TRBD1 as D (5 bases). V dropped 6 bases and J dropped 7 bases, with 19 bases sitting between them. This CDR3 is built from 14 residues. The V gene's germline CDR1 is SGDLS and CDR2 YYNGEE. The CDR3 nucleotides read TGTGCCAGCACCATATCAGGGACCTCGGGTGGCTACACCTTC. Protein sequence: CASTISGTSGGYTF.

The chain couples TRBV20-1 to TRBJ1-5; D is unclear. Germline V gene sequence: CDR1 DFQATT, CDR2 SNEGSKA (reference sequence). The CDR3 has 13 amino acids. The germline V and J ends were trimmed by 0 bases and 4 bases, with 7 bases remaining between them. The CDR3 DNA reads TGCAGTGCTAGAGATACAATTAATCAGCCCCAGCATTTT. This translates into CSARDTINQPQHF.

This clonotype was counted between two and nine times. This chain links TRBV11-2 with TRBJ2-3; 7 bases are a match to TRBD2. CDR3 size: 15 residues. Germline CDR1 is SGHAT and CDR2 is FQNNGV. J was trimmed by 4 bases and V by 3 bases; bases with no gene match: 7. The CDR3: CASSFGGRRSDTQYF. CDR3 sequence (DNA): TGTGCCAGCAGCTTTGGCGGGAGACGGTCAGATACGCAGTATTTT.

The chain carries TRBV6-2 or TRBV6-3 and TRBJ1-1, with D hard to call. Germline assignment: CDR1 MNHEY and CDR2 SVGEGT. This CDR3 comprises 11 residues. V was cut by 5 bases and J by 11 bases, with 12 bases left in between. The CDR3 nucleotides are TGTGCCAGCAGTCGGGGAGAAAGGGCTTTCTTT. This translates into CASSRGERAFF.

The V gene is TRBV4-2, the J gene TRBJ2-1; possible D gene TRBD2, 5 bases. V lost 4 bases to trimming and J lost 0 bases, with 19 bases between them. CDR1 is LGHNA and CDR2 is YNFKEQ in the germline V gene. The CDR3 runs 18 residues. CDR3 loop: CASSLGTGIATSYNEQFF. CDR3 coding DNA: TGTGCCAGCAGCCTTGGAACTGGCATAGCGACCTCCTACAATGAGCAGTTCTTC.

DNA of the CDR3: TGTGCCAGCAGCTTCAGGGGGCCAGATACGCAGTATTTT. It specifies CASSFRGPDTQYF. The J gene is TRBJ2-3, the V gene TRBV5-5; 8 bases agree with TRBD1. V lost 2 bases and J lost 4; bases outside the gene matches: 0. The CDR3 loop spans 13 amino acids. The germline V gene encodes CDR1 SGHKS and CDR2 YYEKEE (reference sequence). The entire variable domain, with the rest obtained from reference TRBV5-5 and TRBJ2-3, is as follows: DAGVTQSPTHLIKTRGQQVTLRCSPISGHKSVSWYQQVLGQGPQFIFQYYEKEERGRGNFPDRFSARQFPNYSSELNVNALLLGDSALYLCASSFRGPDTQYFGPGTRLTVL.

This clonotype was counted only a few times. The CDR3 region is CASSGTSSDNEQFF. The CDR3 region has the DNA TGTGCCAGCAGCGGAACTAGCTCTGACAATGAGCAGTTCTTC. The chain uses TRBV9 and TRBJ2-1; D perhaps matches TRBD2 (6 bases). Trimming removed 3 bases from V and 5 bases from J, with 12 bases in between. The CDR3 contains 14 residues. Looked up from germline, CDR1 is SGDLS and CDR2 is YYNGEE.

The table lists this clonotype with a count of one. The J gene is TRBJ2-7, the V gene TRBV20-1; D ambiguous. V shed 5 bases and J shed 1 base, with 12 bases lying between them. The CDR3 runs 13 residues. Per germline, CDR1 DFQATT and CDR2 SNEGSKA (reference sequence). The CDR3 region is CSAPLAASYEQYF. As DNA, the CDR3 is TGCAGTGCTCCTCTCGCGGCGTCCTACGAGCAGTACTTC.

This clonotype occurred a few times. This rearrangement joins TRBV7-2 to TRBJ2-7; 11 bases line up with TRBD2. There are 14 residues in the CDR3. J gave up 5 bases and V 3 bases, and 3 bases lay outside the gene matches. Germline CDR1 SGHTA, CDR2 FQGNSA. In DNA form, the CDR3 reads TGTGCCAGCAGCTTTAGCGGGGGGGGCAACGAGCAGTACTTC. Encoded protein: CASSFSGGGNEQYF. The entire variable domain, with the rest obtained from reference TRBV7-2 and TRBJ2-7, is as follows: GAGVSQSPSNKVTEKGKDVELRCDPISGHTALYWYRQSLGQGLEFLIYFQGNSAPDKSGLPSDRFSAERTGGSVSTLTIQRTQQEDSAVYLCASSFSGGGNEQYFGPGTRLTVT.

The V call is TRBV20-1, the J call TRBJ2-4; no firm D call. The CDR3 covers 13 residues. Germline CDR1 DFQATT, CDR2 SNEGSKA (reference sequence). V lost 3 bases, J lost 6 bases, and 12 bases lay in between. As DNA, the CDR3 is TGCAGTGCTAGCCTAATTGAATCAAACATTCAGTACTTC. It specifies CSASLIESNIQYF.

The chain is built from TRBV27 and TRBJ2-7; 9 nucleotides agree with TRBD2. The CDR3 extends over 15 amino acids. V lost 0 bases, J lost 6 bases, and 6 bases stayed unmatched. CDR1 MNHEY and CDR2 SMNVEV come from the germline V gene (reference sequence). CDR3 amino acids: CASSLSSGGRTEQYF. The CDR3 nucleotides are TGTGCCAGCAGTTTATCGAGCGGGGGGCGCACCGAGCAGTACTTC.

This clonotype was found a few times. This chain links TRBV29-1 with TRBJ2-3, with 12 positions matching TRBD2. The CDR3 loop spans 13 amino acids. CDR1 and CDR2 (germline): SQVTM, ANQGSEA. V was clipped by 4 bases and J by 6 bases; unmatched bases: 2. The CDR3 coding sequence is TGCAGCGTTGCTCTAGCGGGGGGGGATACGCAGTATTTT. It encodes CSVALAGGDTQYF.

This sequence joins TRBV3-1 and TRBJ2-1; 10 positions match TRBD1. Germline values: CDR1 LGHDT, CDR2 YNNKEL (reference sequence). The CDR3 length is 15 residues. V lost 5 bases to trimming and J lost 5 bases; unmatched junction nucleotides: 6. CDR3 in amino acids: CASSIWTGGNNEQFF. The DNA for the CDR3 is TGTGCCAGCAGCATTTGGACAGGGGGTAACAATGAGCAGTTCTTC.

The chain has TRBV12-3 or TRBV12-4 and TRBJ1-6, with D hard to call. The CDR3 contains 19 residues. V lost 4 bases and J lost 0, with 19 bases in between. DNA of the CDR3: TGTGCCAGCAGTTACCGAACGCGGGGAAAGAGCTCCTATAATTCACCCCTCCACTTT. Protein: CASSYRTRGKSSYNSPLHF.